Described below is a single T cell receptor (beta chain) sequence and its context. Its cognate antigen has yet to be identified. Within one base of it there is no much larger clone, and no base qualities were kept. This sample stems from a study of blood T cell repertoires in COVID-19 (dated by TCRdb to 2020 to 2021). Background for the entire study: Samples from collaborators originated in the United States, Italy and Spain and spanned both the acute and convalescent phases of COVID-19. Where available, HLA class I and class II types were taken from metadata supplied by the sample provider and were not determined by assay-based typing. Deeply sampled blood TCRbeta repertoires from subjects exposed to, actively infected with, or recovered from COVID-19 were included in the dataset. The repertoires were released in a freely available public database meant as a resource for research on the immune response to SARS-CoV-2. The samples were drawn from two sources: the first 160 participants of the ongoing ImmuneRACE study, and fewer than 1,500 subjects contributed by 6 global collaborators. Sample metadata almost always included a de-identified subject ID, COVID-19 status, age in years and sex. The material from the prospective study consisted of cDNA or gDNA derived from T cells, B-cell-depleted T cells, or PBMCs.

V lost 4 bases and J lost 7 bases, and the count of bases not matched to a germline gene is 5. Per the germline V gene, SNHLY is the CDR1 and FYNNEI is the CDR2. The CDR3 goes from the cysteine to the phenylalanine over 15 residues. Kept here is only the CDR3 DNA, which spans 45 bases and is read in frame from base 1. In the prospective study, participants were roughly 18 to 90 years old, resided in about two dozen geographic areas of the United States, and were enrolled through a virtual design. To assign participants to cohorts, the prospective study relied on clinical history that participants themselves reported in a screening survey and a study questionnaire. ImmuneRACE Cohort 3 recovered participants were defined by two consecutive negative NP/OP PCR tests, healthcare professional clearance, or symptom resolution. In the prospective study, mobile phlebotomists collected whole blood, serum and a nasopharyngeal or oropharyngeal swab from each participant. Additional blood draws and questionnaires over a 2-month period could optionally be provided by prospective study participants. Before DNA extraction, prospective study blood samples were shipped either frozen or at room temperature.

TCRbeta CDR3 regions were amplified from genomic DNA by means of the immunoSEQ Assay, a bias-controlled multiplex PCR. The paper's data handling went like this. Nucleated cell counts per sample were estimated from amplification of reference gene primers within the assay. To quantify the absolute abundance of each unique TCRbeta CDR3 rearrangement, sequence reads were collapsed and filtered. For each sample, productive Simpson clonality was calculated as the square root of Simpson's diversity index across productive rearrangements. As stored in TCRdb, this immuneACCESS dataset retains in-frame rearrangements with V and J assigned. A fraction of the clones does not appear; measured against another copy, unresolved V genes explain less than half of the discrepancy, and the remainder lacks a known reason. V and J calls and clone size are those listed in that table; D and trimming were worked out from the DNA. For this sample the table gives some 200,000 clones, of which 87% were detected only once. The top ten clones comprise about 2.2% of the sample.

What the work shows at the level of the full study, not this receptor alone: How much clinical and demographic metadata was included differed by source and by participant, and the metadata was provided uncurated.

The receptor comes from a woman aged 25 to 45 who had recovered from COVID-19. The sample comprised PBMCs or T cells enriched from blood (not recorded which). Recombination linked TRBV2 to TRBJ1-6; the junction holds 9 bases that match TRBD1. The encoded CDR3 is CASSGEGQGNSPLHF. Here is the DNA: TGTGCCAGCAGTGGGGAAGGACAGGGGAATTCACCCCTCCACTTT.